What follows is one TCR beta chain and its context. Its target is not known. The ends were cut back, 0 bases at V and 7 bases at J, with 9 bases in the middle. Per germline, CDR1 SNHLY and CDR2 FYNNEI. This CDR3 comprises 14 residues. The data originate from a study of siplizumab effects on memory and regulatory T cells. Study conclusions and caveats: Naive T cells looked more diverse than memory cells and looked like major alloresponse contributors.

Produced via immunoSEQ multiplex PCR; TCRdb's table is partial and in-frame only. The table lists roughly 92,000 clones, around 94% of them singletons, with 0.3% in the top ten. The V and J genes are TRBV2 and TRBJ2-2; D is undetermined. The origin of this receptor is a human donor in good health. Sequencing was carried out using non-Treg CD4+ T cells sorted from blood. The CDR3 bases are TGTGCCAGCAGTGAAGCGAAAGGGATCGGGGAGCTGTTTTTT. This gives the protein CASSEAKGIGELFF.